These 7 T cell receptor beta chains share one sample of origin, sequenced in a study of CD8 T cells in ankylosing spondylitis. Each CDR3 protein is one row after TCRdb ran MiXCR on the 5' RACE reads. The sample has about 170,000 distinct CDR3 sequences; about 17% are singletons. The sequenced material came from blood, either unsorted or a sorted T cell fraction (not recorded which). The receptors come from a male donor with ankylosing spondylitis or in good health (not recorded which).

This clonotype was seen a few times. The V call is TRBV7-8, the J call TRBJ1-2, with 9 bases matching TRBD1. Trimming at V came to 1 base and at J to 6 bases, leaving 9 bases not matched to a gene. The CDR3 covers 16 residues. The germline gives CDR1 SGHVS, CDR2 FQNEAQ. CDR3 protein: CASSLDRTGATDGYTF. CDR3 DNA: TGTGCCAGCAGCTTAGATAGGACAGGGGCCACGGATGGCTACACCTTC.

V and J are TRBV5-4 and TRBJ2-2; unclear D gene. Trimming removed 2 bases at V and 1 base at J, with 9 bases between. The CDR3 spans 15 residues. In germline, CDR1 is SGHNT, CDR2 YYREEE (reference sequence). The CDR3 loop reads CASSLTTKNTGELFF. In DNA form, the CDR3 reads TGTGCCAGCAGCTTAACCACCAAGAACACCGGGGAGCTGTTTTTT.

This clonotype was counted at least ten times. The chain has TRBV5-1 and TRBJ2-1; D might be TRBD2 (6 bases). The ends were cut back, 2 bases at V and 0 bases at J, with 9 bases in the middle. The CDR3 has 15 amino acids. Germline V gene data show CDR1 as SGHRS and CDR2 as YFSETQ. The CDR3 DNA reads TGCGCCAGCAGCTTCGTAGCGGACTCCTACAATGAGCAGTTCTTC. Amino acid sequence: CASSFVADSYNEQFF. Full variable domain (outside the CDR3, taken from reference TRBV5-1 and TRBJ2-1): KAGVTQTPRYLIKTRGQQVTLSCSPISGHRSVSWYQQTPGQGLQFLFEYFSETQRNKGNFPGRFSGRQFSNSRSEMNVSTLELGDSALYLCASSFVADSYNEQFFGPGTRLTVL.

The chain recombines TRBV6-2 or TRBV6-3 with TRBJ2-7, with a weak D call TRBD2 (6 bases). CDR3 length equals 16 residues. Germline lookup yields CDR1 MNHEY and CDR2 SVGEGT. The ends were cut back, 6 bases at V and 5 bases at J, with 23 bases in the middle. The CDR3 DNA reads TGTGCCAGCAGCCTTTCGTCCGGCGGGAACGTCCACGAGCAGTACTTC. It specifies CASSLSSGGNVHEQYF.

This clonotype was counted at least ten times. V gene TRBV7-3 combines with J gene TRBJ2-7; D perhaps matches TRBD2 (5 bases). This CDR3 contains 14 residues. CDR1 and CDR2 from the germline V gene are SGHTA and FQGTGA. V lost 2 bases to trimming and J lost 1 base, with 9 bases between them. CDR3 protein: CASSLFGGSYEQYF. DNA of the CDR3: TGTGCCAGCAGCTTATTCGGCGGGTCCTACGAGCAGTACTTC.

V is TRBV7-8 and J is TRBJ2-7; the D is unclear. This CDR3 region has 13 residues. CDR1 and CDR2 from the germline V gene are SGHVS and FQNEAQ. Trimming cost V 5 bases and J 1 base, with 9 bases left between them. CDR3 nucleotide sequence: TGTGCCAGCAGCCCTCGTTGGTCCTACGAGCAGTACTTC. It specifies CASSPRWSYEQYF. The full variable domain, completed using reference TRBV7-8 and TRBJ2-7, is GAGVSQSPRYKVAKRGQDVALRCDPISGHVSLFWYQQALGQGPEFLTYFQNEAQLDKSGLPSDRFFAERPEGSVSTLKIQRTQQEDSAVYLCASSPRWSYEQYFGPGTRLTVT.

This clonotype has ten or more counts. The chain combines TRBV5-1 with TRBJ2-1; a possible D gene is TRBD1 (5 bases). Trimming cost V 0 bases and J 3 bases, with 13 bases left between them. CDR3 length: 16 residues. Germline CDR1 reads SGHRS; CDR2 reads YFSETQ. This CDR3 reads CASSLGGRANYNEQFF. DNA of the CDR3: TGCGCCAGCAGCTTGGGGGGCAGGGCTAACTACAATGAGCAGTTCTTC. The entire variable domain, with the rest obtained from reference TRBV5-1 and TRBJ2-1, is as follows: KAGVTQTPRYLIKTRGQQVTLSCSPISGHRSVSWYQQTPGQGLQFLFEYFSETQRNKGNFPGRFSGRQFSNSRSEMNVSTLELGDSALYLCASSLGGRANYNEQFFGPGTRLTVL.